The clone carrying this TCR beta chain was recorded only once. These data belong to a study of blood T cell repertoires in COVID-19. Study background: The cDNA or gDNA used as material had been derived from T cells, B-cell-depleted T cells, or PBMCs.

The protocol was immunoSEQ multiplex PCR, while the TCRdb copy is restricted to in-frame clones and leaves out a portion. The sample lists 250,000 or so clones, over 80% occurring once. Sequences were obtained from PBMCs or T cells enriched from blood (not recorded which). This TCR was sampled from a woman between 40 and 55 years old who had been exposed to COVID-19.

The CDR3 protein is CASSGRTGELFF. The CDR3 nucleotides are TGCGCCAGCAGCGGTAGGACAGGGGAGCTGTTTTTT. The rearrangement uses TRBV10-1 and TRBJ2-2; weak D call: TRBD1 (5 bases). Trimming removed 6 bases at V and 8 bases at J, with 10 bases between. Per the germline V gene, CDR1 is WNHNN and CDR2 is SYGVQD (reference sequence). The CDR3 extends over 12 amino acids.